Listed below are T cell receptor beta chains from one sample, sequenced in a study of human T cells and chemical hapten exposure. TCRdb passed the RACE reads through MiXCR, listing each CDR3 protein once. The sample consists of 150,000 to 200,000 distinct CDR3 sequences, roughly 14% of them appearing once. The material was whole blood, obtained in connection with sensitization to the hapten diphenylcyclopropenone (DPC). These receptors all stem from a woman in her 30s with alopecia areata. Some clones in this sample may be carry-over from other donors' samples. CDR3s include the opening cysteine and the closing phenylalanine or tryptophan. D genes are given only for firm matches. Some rows mark clone size as missing; the rest say once, few, many or name a class of expanded clone.

v_gene,d_gene,abundance,j_gene,CDR3aa,CDR3nt
TRBV20-1,.,.,TRBJ2-7,CSASSYRFTYEQYF,TGCAGTGCTAGCTCCTATCGGTTCACCTACGAGCAGTACTTC
TRBV20-1,.,many,TRBJ1-1,CSARERLGPNTEAFF,TGCAGTGCTAGGGAGCGTTTAGGGCCAAACACTGAAGCTTTCTTT
TRBV7-9,.,many,TRBJ2-2,CASSLSGELFF,TGTGCCAGCAGTTTATCCGGGGAGCTGTTTTTT
TRBV5-4,.,few,TRBJ2-7,CASSPPGKRAEQYF,TGTGCCAGCAGCCCCCCAGGCAAGAGGGCCGAGCAGTACTTC
TRBV12-5,.,.,TRBJ2-7,CASGFLRSEQYF,TGTGCTAGTGGTTTTTTGAGGAGCGAGCAGTACTTC
TRBV6-4,.,few,TRBJ1-3,CASSPDSLGNTIYF,TGTGCCAGCAGTCCGGACAGTTTGGGAAACACCATATATTTT
TRBV3-1,.,.,TRBJ2-5,CASSKRGPQAKETQYF,TGTGCCAGCAGCAAAAGAGGGCCCCAAGCGAAAGAGACCCAGTACTTC
TRBV19,.,many,TRBJ1-5,CASSPHFSSMDNQPQHF,TGTGCCAGTAGCCCTCACTTCAGTTCCATGGACAATCAGCCCCAGCATTTT
TRBV6-2/TRBV6-3,.,many,TRBJ2-3,CASSYGHGISSTDTQYF,TGTGCCAGCAGTTACGGTCATGGCATCTCTAGCACAGATACGCAGTATTTT
TRBV12-3/TRBV12-4,.,.,TRBJ1-5,CASSFGQGISQPQHF,TGTGCCAGCAGTTTTGGTCAGGGTATCAGTCAGCCCCAGCATTTT
TRBV7-9,.,many,TRBJ1-5,CASSATGRDQPQHF,TGTGCCAGCAGCGCGACAGGACGGGATCAGCCCCAGCATTTT
TRBV5-5,.,many,TRBJ1-5,CASSPRIDSNQPQHF,TGTGCCAGCAGCCCTCGGATTGACAGTAATCAGCCCCAGCATTTT
TRBV11-2,.,many,TRBJ1-1,CASSLMDRDTEAFF,TGTGCCAGCAGCTTGATGGACCGGGACACTGAAGCTTTCTTT
TRBV11-2,.,few,TRBJ2-5,CASSPNRAVETQYF,TGTGCCAGCAGCCCGAACCGGGCCGTAGAGACCCAGTACTTC
TRBV12-3/TRBV12-4,.,many,TRBJ1-6,CASTVTRGSPLHF,TGTGCCAGCACCGTCACAAGGGGGTCACCCCTCCACTTT
TRBV24-1,.,many,TRBJ2-1,CATSDPSFGADRVPSSYNEQFF,TGTGCCACCAGTGATCCCTCGTTTGGGGCAGATCGGGTTCCTTCCTCCTACAATGAGCAGTTCTTC
TRBV7-9,TRBD1,many,TRBJ1-5,CASSLGQGGQPQHF,TGTGCCAGCAGCTTAGGACAGGGCGGGCAGCCCCAGCATTTT
TRBV7-2,TRBD1,.,TRBJ2-7,CASGRTGGEQYF,TGTGCCAGCGGGAGGACAGGGGGCGAGCAGTACTTC
TRBV4-3,TRBD2,few,TRBJ2-1,CASSQDSSGGYNEQFF,TGCGCCAGCAGCCAAGATTCTAGCGGGGGATACAATGAGCAGTTCTTC
TRBV6-2/TRBV6-3,.,many,TRBJ2-4,CASNPTGAKNIQYF,TGTGCCAGCAACCCAACAGGGGCCAAAAACATTCAGTACTTC
TRBV7-6,.,few,TRBJ1-4,CASSNRHHATNEKLFF,TGTGCCAGCAGCAACCGACACCATGCAACTAATGAAAAACTGTTTTTT
TRBV3-1,.,.,TRBJ2-7,CASSQLNRGYEQYF,TGTGCCAGCAGCCAACTCAACCGAGGGTACGAGCAGTACTTC
TRBV29-1,.,few,TRBJ1-1,CSATVNTEAFF,TGCAGCGCTACAGTGAACACTGAAGCTTTCTTT
TRBV6-2/TRBV6-3,TRBD2,.,TRBJ2-3,CASSTTVLAVSTDTQYF,TGTGCCAGCAGTACAACGGTTCTAGCGGTTAGCACAGATACGCAGTATTTT
TRBV10-3,TRBD1,.,TRBJ1-1,CAISSTGDTEAFF,TGTGCCATCTCCTCCACAGGGGACACTGAAGCTTTCTTT
TRBV4-3,TRBD2,few,TRBJ2-1,CASSQRAGYEQFF,TGCGCCAGCAGCCAGAGAGCGGGGTATGAGCAGTTCTTC
TRBV7-2,.,many,TRBJ1-2,CASSGAGRGYTF,TGTGCCAGCAGCGGAGCGGGACGCGGCTACACCTTC
TRBV30,.,few,TRBJ1-5,CAWSGLSNQPQHF,TGTGCCTGGAGTGGACTCTCAAATCAGCCCCAGCATTTT
TRBV6-2/TRBV6-3,.,many,TRBJ1-2,CASSQQAFYGYTF,TGTGCCAGCAGTCAACAGGCTTTCTATGGCTACACCTTC
TRBV28,.,.,TRBJ2-7,CASFRETMYEQYF,TGTGCCAGCTTTCGGGAGACAATGTACGAGCAGTACTTC
TRBV5-1,TRBD1,many,TRBJ2-7,CASSSGDSYEQYF,TGCGCCAGCAGCTCCGGGGACAGCTACGAGCAGTACTTC
TRBV28,.,few,TRBJ1-1,CASSPTPSNTEAFF,TGTGCCAGCAGTCCTACACCATCGAACACTGAAGCTTTCTTT
TRBV7-2,TRBD2,.,TRBJ2-3,CASSLLAGVTDTQYF,TGTGCCAGCAGCTTATTAGCGGGAGTGACAGATACGCAGTATTTT
TRBV4-1,.,.,TRBJ2-2,CASSQDLRSDTNGELFF,TGCGCCAGCAGCCAAGATTTAAGGTCCGACACGAACGGGGAGCTGTTTTTT
TRBV27,.,few,TRBJ1-4,CASKFSRATNEKLFF,TGTGCCAGCAAATTTAGTCGCGCAACTAATGAAAAACTGTTTTTT
TRBV6-2/TRBV6-3,TRBD1,many,TRBJ2-5,CASSLQGAGETQYF,TGTGCCAGCAGCTTACAGGGGGCTGGAGAGACCCAGTACTTC
TRBV29-1,TRBD1,many,TRBJ1-2,CSVGQGNYGYTF,TGCAGCGTCGGACAGGGAAACTATGGCTACACCTTC
TRBV19,TRBD2,.,TRBJ2-2,CATRGTLGTGELFF,TGTGCCACGCGGGGGACGCTGGGCACCGGGGAGCTGTTTTTT
TRBV12-3/TRBV12-4,TRBD1,many,TRBJ2-2,CASRGQGGTGELFF,TGTGCCAGCCGCGGACAGGGGGGGACCGGGGAGCTGTTTTTT
TRBV12-3/TRBV12-4,.,.,TRBJ2-7,CASSTDSSYEQYF,TGTGCCAGCAGTACGGACAGCTCCTACGAGCAGTACTTC
TRBV5-1,.,.,TRBJ1-2,CASSLEGGYGYTF,TGCGCCAGCAGCTTGGAGGGCGGCTATGGCTACACCTTC
TRBV7-2,.,few,TRBJ2-3,CASGGTDTQYF,TGTGCCAGCGGGGGGACAGATACGCAGTATTTT
TRBV18,TRBD1,.,TRBJ1-5,CASSPGQGPWEPQHF,TGTGCCAGCTCACCGGGACAGGGGCCTTGGGAGCCCCAGCATTTT
TRBV7-3,TRBD1,many,TRBJ1-1,CASGQGPNTEAFF,TGTGCCAGCGGACAGGGACCCAACACTGAAGCTTTCTTT
TRBV7-2,.,few,TRBJ1-5,CASSLYVGRNQPQHF,TGTGCCAGCAGCCTTTATGTGGGACGCAATCAGCCCCAGCATTTT
TRBV7-7,.,.,TRBJ2-1,CASSPRDSTYNEQFF,TGTGCTAGCAGCCCCCGGGACTCCACCTACAATGAGCAGTTCTTC
TRBV10-1,.,.,TRBJ2-2,CASKNQNTGELFF,TGCGCCAGTAAAAACCAGAACACCGGGGAGCTGTTTTTT